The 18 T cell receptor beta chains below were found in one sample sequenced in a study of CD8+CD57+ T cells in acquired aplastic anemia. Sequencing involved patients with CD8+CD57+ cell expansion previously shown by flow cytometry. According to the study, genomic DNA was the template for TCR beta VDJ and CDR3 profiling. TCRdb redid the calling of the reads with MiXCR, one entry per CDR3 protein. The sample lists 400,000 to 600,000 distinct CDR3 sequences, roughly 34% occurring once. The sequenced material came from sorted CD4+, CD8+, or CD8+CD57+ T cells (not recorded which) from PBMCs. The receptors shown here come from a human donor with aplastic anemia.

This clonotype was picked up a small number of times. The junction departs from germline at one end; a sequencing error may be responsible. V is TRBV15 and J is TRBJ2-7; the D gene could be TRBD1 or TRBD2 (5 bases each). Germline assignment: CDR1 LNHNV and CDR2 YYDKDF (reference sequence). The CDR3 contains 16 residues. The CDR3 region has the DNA TGTGCCACCAGCAGTCAATCCCGGGACGGAGCCTACGAGCAGTGCTTC. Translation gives CATSSQSRDGAYEQCF.

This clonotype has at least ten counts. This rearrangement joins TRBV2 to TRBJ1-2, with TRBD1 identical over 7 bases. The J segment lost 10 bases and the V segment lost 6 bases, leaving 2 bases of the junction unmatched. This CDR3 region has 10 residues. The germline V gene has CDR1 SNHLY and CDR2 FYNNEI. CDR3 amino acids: CASRGQSYTF. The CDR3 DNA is TGTGCCAGCAGGGGACAGTCCTACACCTTC.

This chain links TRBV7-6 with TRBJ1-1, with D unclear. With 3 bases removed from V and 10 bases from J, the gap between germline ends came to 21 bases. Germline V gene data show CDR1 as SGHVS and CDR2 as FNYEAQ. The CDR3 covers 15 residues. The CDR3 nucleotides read TGTGCCAGCAGCTTCGAAGCTACTGGACTTTCCCCAGCTTTCTTT. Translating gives CASSFEATGLSPAFF.

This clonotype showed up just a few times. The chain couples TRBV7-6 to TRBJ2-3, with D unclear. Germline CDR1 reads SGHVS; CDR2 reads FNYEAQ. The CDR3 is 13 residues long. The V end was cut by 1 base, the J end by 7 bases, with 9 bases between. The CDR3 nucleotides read TGTGCCAGCAGCTTAGGCTCCTCCAATACGCAGTATTTT. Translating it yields CASSLGSSNTQYF. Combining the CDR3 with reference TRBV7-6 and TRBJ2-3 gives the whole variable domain GAGVSQSPRYKVTKRGQDVALRCDPISGHVSLYWYRQALGQGPEFLTYFNYEAQQDKSGLPNDRFSAERPEGSISTLTIQRTEQRDSAMYRCASSLGSSNTQYFGPGTRLTVL.

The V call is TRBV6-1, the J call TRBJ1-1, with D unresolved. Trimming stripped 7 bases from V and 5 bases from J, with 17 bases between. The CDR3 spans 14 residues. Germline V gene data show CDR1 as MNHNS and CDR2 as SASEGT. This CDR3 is CASIDRERDTEAFF. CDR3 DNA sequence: TGTGCCAGCATAGACCGGGAAAGAGATACTGAAGCTTTCTTT.

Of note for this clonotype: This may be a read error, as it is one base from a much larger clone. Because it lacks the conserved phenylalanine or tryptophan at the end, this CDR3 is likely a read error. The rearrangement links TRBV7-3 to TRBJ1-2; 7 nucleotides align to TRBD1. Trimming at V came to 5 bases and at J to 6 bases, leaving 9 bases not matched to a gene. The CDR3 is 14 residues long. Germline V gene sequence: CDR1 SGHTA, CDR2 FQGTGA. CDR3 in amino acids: CASSHDRAPDGYTL. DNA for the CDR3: TGTGCCAGCAGCCACGACAGGGCACCCGATGGCTACACCCTC.

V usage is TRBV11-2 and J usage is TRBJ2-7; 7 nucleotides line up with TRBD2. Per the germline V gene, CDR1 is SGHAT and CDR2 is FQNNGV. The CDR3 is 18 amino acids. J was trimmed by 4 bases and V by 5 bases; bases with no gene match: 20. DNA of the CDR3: TGTGCCAGCAGCCGCGGACGGTCGGGAGGTATTAGTCTATACGAGCAGTACTTC. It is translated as CASSRGRSGGISLYEQYF.

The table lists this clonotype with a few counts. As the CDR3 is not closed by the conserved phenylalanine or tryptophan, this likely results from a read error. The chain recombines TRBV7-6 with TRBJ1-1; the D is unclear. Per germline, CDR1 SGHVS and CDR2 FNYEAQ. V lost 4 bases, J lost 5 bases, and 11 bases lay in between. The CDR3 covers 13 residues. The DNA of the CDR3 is TGTGCCAGCAGCTACCGAATCCAGACTGAAGCTTTCCTT. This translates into CASSYRIQTEAFL.

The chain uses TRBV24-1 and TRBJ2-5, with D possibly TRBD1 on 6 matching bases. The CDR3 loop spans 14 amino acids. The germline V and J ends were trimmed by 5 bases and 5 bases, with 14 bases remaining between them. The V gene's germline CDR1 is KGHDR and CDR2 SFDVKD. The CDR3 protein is CATSGPGHEETQYF. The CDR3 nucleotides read TGTGCCACCAGTGGTCCGGGACACGAGGAGACCCAGTACTTC.

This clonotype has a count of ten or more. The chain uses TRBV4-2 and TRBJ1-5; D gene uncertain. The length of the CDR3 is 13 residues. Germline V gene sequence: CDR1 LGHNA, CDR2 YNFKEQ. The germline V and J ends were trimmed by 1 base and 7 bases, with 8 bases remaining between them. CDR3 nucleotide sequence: TGTGCCAGCAGCCAAGCTGTGGGACAGCCCCAGCATTTT. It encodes CASSQAVGQPQHF.

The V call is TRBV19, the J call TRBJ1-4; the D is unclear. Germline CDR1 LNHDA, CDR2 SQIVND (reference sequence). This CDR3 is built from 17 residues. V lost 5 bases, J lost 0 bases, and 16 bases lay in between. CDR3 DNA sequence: TGTGCCAGTAGTGCAGGTATAATCCCTGCAACTAATGAAAAACTGTTTTTT. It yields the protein CASSAGIIPATNEKLFF.

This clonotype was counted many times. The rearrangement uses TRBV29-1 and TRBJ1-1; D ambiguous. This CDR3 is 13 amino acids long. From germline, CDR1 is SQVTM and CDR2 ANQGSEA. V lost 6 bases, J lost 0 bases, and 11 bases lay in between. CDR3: CSVDRMLNTEAFF. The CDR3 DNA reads TGCAGCGTCGACCGGATGCTGAACACTGAAGCTTTCTTT.

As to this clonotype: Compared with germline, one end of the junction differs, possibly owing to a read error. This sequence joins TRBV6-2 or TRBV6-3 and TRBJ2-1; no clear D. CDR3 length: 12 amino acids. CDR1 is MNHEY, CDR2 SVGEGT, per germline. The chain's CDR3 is CASSQQRYEQCF. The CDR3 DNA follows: TGTGCCAGCAGTCAACAGAGATACGAGCAGTGCTTC.

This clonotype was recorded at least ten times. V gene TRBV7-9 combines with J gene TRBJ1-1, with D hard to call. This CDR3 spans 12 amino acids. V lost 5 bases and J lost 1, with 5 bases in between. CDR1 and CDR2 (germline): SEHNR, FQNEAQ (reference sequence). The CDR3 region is CASSEKNTEAFF. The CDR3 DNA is TGTGCCAGCAGCGAGAAGAACACTGAAGCTTTCTTT.

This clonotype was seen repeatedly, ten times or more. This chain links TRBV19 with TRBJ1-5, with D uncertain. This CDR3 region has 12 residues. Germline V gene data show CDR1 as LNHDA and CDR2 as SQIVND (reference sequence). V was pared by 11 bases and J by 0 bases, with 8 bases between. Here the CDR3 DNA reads TGTGCCTCGGGCTATAGCAATCAGCCCCAGCATTTT. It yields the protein CASGYSNQPQHF.

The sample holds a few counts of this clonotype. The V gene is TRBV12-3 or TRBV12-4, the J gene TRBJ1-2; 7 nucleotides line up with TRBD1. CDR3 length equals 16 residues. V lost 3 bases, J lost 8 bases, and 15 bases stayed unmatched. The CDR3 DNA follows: TGTGCCAGCAGTTTCCGACAGGGAGGGTTAAGTGTAGGCTACACCTTC. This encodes CASSFRQGGLSVGYTF.

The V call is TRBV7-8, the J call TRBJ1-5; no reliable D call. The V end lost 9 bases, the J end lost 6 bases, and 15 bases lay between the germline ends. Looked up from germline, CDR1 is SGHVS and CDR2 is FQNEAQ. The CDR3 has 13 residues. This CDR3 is CASGLAYGQPQHF. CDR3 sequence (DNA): TGTGCCAGTGGCTTAGCGTATGGTCAGCCCCAGCATTTT.

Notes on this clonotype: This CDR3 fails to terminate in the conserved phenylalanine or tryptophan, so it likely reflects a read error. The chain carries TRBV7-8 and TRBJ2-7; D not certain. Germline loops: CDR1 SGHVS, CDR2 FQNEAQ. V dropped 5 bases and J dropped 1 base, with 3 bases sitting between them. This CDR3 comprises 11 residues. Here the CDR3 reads CASSLSYEQYL. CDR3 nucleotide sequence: TGTGCCAGCAGCCTATCCTACGAGCAGTACCTC.